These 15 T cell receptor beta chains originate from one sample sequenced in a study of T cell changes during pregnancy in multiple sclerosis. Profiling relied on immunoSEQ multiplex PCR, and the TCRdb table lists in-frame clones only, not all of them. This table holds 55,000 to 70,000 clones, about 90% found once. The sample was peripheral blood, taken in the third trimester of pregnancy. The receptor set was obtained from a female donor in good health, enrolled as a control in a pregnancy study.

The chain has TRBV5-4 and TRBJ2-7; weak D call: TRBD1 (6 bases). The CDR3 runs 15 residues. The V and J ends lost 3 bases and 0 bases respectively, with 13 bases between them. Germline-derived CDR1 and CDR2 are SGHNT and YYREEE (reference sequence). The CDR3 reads CASSSEDRSSYEQYF. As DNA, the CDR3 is TGTGCCAGCAGCTCTGAGGACAGAAGCTCCTACGAGCAGTACTTC.

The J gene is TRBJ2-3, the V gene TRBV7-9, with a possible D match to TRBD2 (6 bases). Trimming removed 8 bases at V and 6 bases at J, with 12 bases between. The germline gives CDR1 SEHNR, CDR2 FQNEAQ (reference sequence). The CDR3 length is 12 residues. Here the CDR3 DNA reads TGTGCCAGCTCGGAGGGCCCGGATACGCAGTATTTT. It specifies CASSEGPDTQYF. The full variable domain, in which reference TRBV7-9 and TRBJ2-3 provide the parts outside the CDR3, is DTGVSQNPRHKITKRGQNVTFRCDPISEHNRLYWYRQTLGQGPEFLTYFQNEAQLEKSRLLSDRFSAERPKGSFSTLEIQRTEQGDSAMYLCASSEGPDTQYFGPGTRLTVL.

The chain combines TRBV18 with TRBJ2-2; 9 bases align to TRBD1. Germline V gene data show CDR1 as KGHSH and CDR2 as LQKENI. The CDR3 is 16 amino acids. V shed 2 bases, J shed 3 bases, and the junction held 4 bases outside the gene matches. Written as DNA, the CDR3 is TGTGCCAGCTCACCATCTGGACAGGGGTACACCGGGGAGCTGTTTTTT. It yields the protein CASSPSGQGYTGELFF.

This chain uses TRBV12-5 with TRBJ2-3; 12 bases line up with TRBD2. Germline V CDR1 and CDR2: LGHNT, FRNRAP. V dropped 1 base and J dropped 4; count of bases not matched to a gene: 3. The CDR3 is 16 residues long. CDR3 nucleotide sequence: TGTGCTAGTGGTTTGGCGGGACTAGCGGGTTCAGATACGCAGTATTTT. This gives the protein CASGLAGLAGSDTQYF.

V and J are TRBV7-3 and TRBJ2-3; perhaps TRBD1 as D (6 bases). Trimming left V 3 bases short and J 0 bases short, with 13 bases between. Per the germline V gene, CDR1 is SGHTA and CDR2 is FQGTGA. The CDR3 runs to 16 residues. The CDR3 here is CASSFGTSISTDTQYF. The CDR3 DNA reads TGTGCCAGCAGCTTCGGGACATCGATTAGCACAGATACGCAGTATTTT. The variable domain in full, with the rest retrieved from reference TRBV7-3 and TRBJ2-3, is GAGVSQTPSNKVTEKGKYVELRCDPISGHTALYWYRQSLGQGPEFLIYFQGTGAADDSGLPNDRFFAVRPEGSVSTLKIQRTERGDSAVYLCASSFGTSISTDTQYFGPGTRLTVL.

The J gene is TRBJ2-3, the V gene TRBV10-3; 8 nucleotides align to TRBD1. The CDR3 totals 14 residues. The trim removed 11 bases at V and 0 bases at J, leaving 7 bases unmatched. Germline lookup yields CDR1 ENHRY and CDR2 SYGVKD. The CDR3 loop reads CASTRQGSTDTQYF. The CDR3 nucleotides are TGTGCCTCGACAAGACAGGGGAGCACAGATACGCAGTATTTT.

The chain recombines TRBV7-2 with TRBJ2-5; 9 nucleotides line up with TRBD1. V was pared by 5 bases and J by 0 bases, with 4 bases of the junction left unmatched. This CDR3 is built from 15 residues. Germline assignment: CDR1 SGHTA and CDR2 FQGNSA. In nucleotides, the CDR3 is TGTGCCAGCAGCCCCGGGACAGGGTACCAAGAGACCCAGTACTTC. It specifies CASSPGTGYQETQYF. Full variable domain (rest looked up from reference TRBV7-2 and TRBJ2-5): GAGVSQSPSNKVTEKGKDVELRCDPISGHTALYWYRQSLGQGLEFLIYFQGNSAPDKSGLPSDRFSAERTGGSVSTLTIQRTQQEDSAVYLCASSPGTGYQETQYFGPGTRLLVL.

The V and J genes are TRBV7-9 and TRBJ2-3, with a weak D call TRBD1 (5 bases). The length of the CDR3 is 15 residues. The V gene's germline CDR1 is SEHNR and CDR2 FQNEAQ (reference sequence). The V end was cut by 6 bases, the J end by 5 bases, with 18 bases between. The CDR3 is CASRPTGDPGDTQYF. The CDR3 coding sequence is TGTGCCAGCAGACCTACAGGAGACCCTGGAGATACGCAGTATTTT.

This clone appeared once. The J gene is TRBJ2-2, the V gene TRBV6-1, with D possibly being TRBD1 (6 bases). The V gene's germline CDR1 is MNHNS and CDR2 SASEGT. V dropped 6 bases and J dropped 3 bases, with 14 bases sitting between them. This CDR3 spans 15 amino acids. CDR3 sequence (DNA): TGTGCCAGCAGGGATAACCACAGGGACACCGGGGAGCTGTTTTTT. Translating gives CASRDNHRDTGELFF.

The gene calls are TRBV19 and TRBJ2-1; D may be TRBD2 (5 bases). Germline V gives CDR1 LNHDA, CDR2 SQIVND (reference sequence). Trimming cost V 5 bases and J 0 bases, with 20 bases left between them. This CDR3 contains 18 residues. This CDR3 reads CASSEPRGWGSSYNEQFF. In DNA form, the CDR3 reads TGTGCCAGTAGTGAACCTCGAGGGTGGGGAAGCTCCTACAATGAGCAGTTCTTC.

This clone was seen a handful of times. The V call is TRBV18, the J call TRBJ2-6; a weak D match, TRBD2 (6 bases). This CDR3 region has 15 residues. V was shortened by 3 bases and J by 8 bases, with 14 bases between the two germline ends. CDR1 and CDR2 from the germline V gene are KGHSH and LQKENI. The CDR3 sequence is CASSPVGGFPNVLTF. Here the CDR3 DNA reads TGTGCCAGCTCACCGGTCGGAGGGTTTCCCAACGTCCTGACTTTC.

The CDR3 sequence: CASSLQKTGPYGYTF. As DNA, the CDR3 is TGTGCCAGCAGCCTACAGAAGACAGGACCCTATGGCTACACCTTC. The chain couples TRBV5-8 to TRBJ1-2, with D possibly matching TRBD1 (6 bases). The CDR3 covers 15 residues. Germline V gene sequence: CDR1 SGHTS, CDR2 YDEGEE. Deletions cut 4 bases from V and 4 bases from J, with 17 bases between.

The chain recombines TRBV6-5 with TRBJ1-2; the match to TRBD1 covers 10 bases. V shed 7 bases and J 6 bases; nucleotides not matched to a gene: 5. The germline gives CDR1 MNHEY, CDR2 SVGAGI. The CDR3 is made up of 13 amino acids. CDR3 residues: CASTLGQGDGYTF. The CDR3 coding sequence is TGTGCCAGCACCCTCGGACAGGGGGATGGCTACACCTTC.

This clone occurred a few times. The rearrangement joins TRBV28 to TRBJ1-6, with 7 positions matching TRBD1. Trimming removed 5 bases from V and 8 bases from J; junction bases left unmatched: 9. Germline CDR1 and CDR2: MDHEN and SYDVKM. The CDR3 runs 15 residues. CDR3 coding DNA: TGTGCCAGCAGTGGTGGGTCCAGGGGGGATTCACCCCTCCACTTT. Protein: CASSGGSRGDSPLHF. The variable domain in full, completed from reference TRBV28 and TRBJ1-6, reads DVKVTQSSRYLVKRTGEKVFLECVQDMDHENMFWYRQDPGLGLRLIYFSYDVKMKEKGDIPEGYSVSREKKERFSLILESASTNQTSMYLCASSGGSRGDSPLHFGNGTRLTVT.

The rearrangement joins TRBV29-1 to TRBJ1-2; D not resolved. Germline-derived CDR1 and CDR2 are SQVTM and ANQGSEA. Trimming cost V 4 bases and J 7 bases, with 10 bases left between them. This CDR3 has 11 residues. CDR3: CSVGDVFGYTF. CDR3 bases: TGCAGCGTTGGAGACGTCTTTGGCTACACCTTC.